The 31 T cell receptor beta chains in this list originate from one sample, sequenced in a study of OX40 agonist ivuxolimab in advanced cancers. Repertoires were generated with immunoSEQ multiplex PCR, while TCRdb's copy carries only in-frame clones and drops some. Here the sample spans just over 90,000 clones, around 94% being singletons. Sequenced material: CD4+ or CD8+ T cells sorted from blood, taken in a trial of the OX40 agonist ivuxolimab. The receptors come from an adult with an advanced solid tumor such as melanoma, head and neck, liver or kidney cancer.

The gene calls are TRBV5-4 and TRBJ2-7, with D possibly being TRBD1 (6 bases). Trimming shortened V by 6 bases and J by 4 bases, and 20 bases separated the two germline ends. The CDR3 is made up of 15 amino acids. CDR1 and CDR2 (germline): SGHNT, YYREEE (reference sequence). Written as DNA, the CDR3 is TGTGCCAGCACTCTACAGGGAAATCTCGTTTACGAGCAGTACTTC. It translates to CASTLQGNLVYEQYF. Full variable domain (outside the CDR3, taken from reference TRBV5-4 and TRBJ2-7): ETGVTQSPTHLIKTRGQQVTLRCSSQSGHNTVSWYQQALGQGPQFIFQYYREEENGRGNFPPRFSGLQFPNYSSELNVNALELDDSALYLCASTLQGNLVYEQYFGPGTRLTVT.

The chain carries TRBV13 and TRBJ2-6, with a weak D call TRBD2 (6 bases). From germline, CDR1 is PRHDT and CDR2 FYEKMQ (reference sequence). V was cut by 3 bases and J by 4 bases, with 19 bases left in between. The CDR3 consists of 18 residues. CDR3 loop: CASSLAQGGEGGANVLTF. The CDR3 bases are TGTGCCAGCAGCTTGGCCCAGGGAGGCGAGGGGGGGGCCAACGTCCTGACTTTC.

In its sample, this clone was seen once. The chain links TRBV29-1 to TRBJ1-2; D is perhaps TRBD1 (5 bases). There are 13 residues in the CDR3. The germline V gene has CDR1 SQVTM and CDR2 ANQGSEA. Deletions cut 7 bases from V and 3 bases from J, with 15 bases between. The CDR3 reads CSGQNGGDYGYTF. DNA for the CDR3: TGCAGCGGTCAAAATGGGGGGGACTATGGCTACACCTTC.

The V gene is TRBV9, the J gene TRBJ1-1; the match to TRBD1 covers 8 bases. Per the germline V gene, CDR1 is SGDLS and CDR2 is YYNGEE. The CDR3 has 15 residues. V shed 6 bases and J 3 bases; nucleotides not matched to a gene: 10. CDR3 sequence reads: CASTPRGLRDTEAFF. DNA for the CDR3: TGTGCCAGCACCCCCAGGGGGCTGAGGGACACTGAAGCTTTCTTT.

The chain combines TRBV19 with TRBJ1-5; D unresolved. The CDR3 extends over 12 amino acids. V lost 3 bases to trimming and J lost 4 bases, with 4 bases between them. Germline V CDR1 and CDR2: LNHDA, SQIVND (reference sequence). The CDR3 loop reads CASSIINQPQHF. CDR3 sequence (DNA): TGTGCCAGTAGTATTATTAATCAGCCCCAGCATTTT.

About this clone itself: The junction and the germline gene differ at one end; a read error may be behind it. V usage is TRBV2 and J usage is TRBJ2-7, with 8 bases that match TRBD1. This CDR3 contains 14 residues. The germline V gene encodes CDR1 SNHLY and CDR2 FYNNEI. This chain's CDR3 is CTSSQGALNNEQYF. The CDR3 DNA follows: TGTACCAGCAGTCAGGGGGCATTAAACAACGAGCAGTACTTC.

V usage is TRBV6-1 and J usage is TRBJ1-5; D is perhaps TRBD1 (6 bases). Trimming cost V 7 bases and J 5 bases, with 18 bases left between them. This CDR3 spans 15 amino acids. Germline-derived CDR1 and CDR2 are MNHNS and SASEGT. The CDR3 is CASIKGGEGDQPQHF. CDR3 in DNA: TGTGCCAGCATTAAGGGGGGGGAGGGGGATCAGCCCCAGCATTTT.

CDR3 DNA sequence: TGCAGCGTACCTCAGGGGGCCGGCTATGGCTACACCTTC. Its protein is CSVPQGAGYGYTF. This chain connects TRBV29-1 to TRBJ1-2, with TRBD1 matching 8 bases. CDR3 length: 13 amino acids. From germline, CDR1 is SQVTM and CDR2 ANQGSEA. J lost 4 bases, V lost 6 bases, and 7 bases had no gene match.

CDR3 in amino acids: CASSPGTEHYEQYF. The CDR3 DNA follows: TGTGCCAGCAGCCCCGGGACGGAACACTACGAGCAGTACTTC. The rearrangement links TRBV9 to TRBJ2-7; the D call may be TRBD1 or TRBD2 (5 bases each). Trimming stripped 4 bases from V and 3 bases from J, with 14 bases between. Germline loops: CDR1 SGDLS, CDR2 YYNGEE. This CDR3 has 14 residues.

The CDR3 loop reads CASSLGGKNTEAFF. DNA of the CDR3: TGTGCCAGCAGCCTGGGGGGGAAGAACACTGAAGCTTTCTTT. The chain links TRBV7-8 to TRBJ1-1; a weak D match, TRBD1 (5 bases). The CDR3 spans 14 residues. V was pared by 5 bases and J by 1 base, with 11 bases between. Germline values: CDR1 SGHVS, CDR2 FQNEAQ.

The chain combines TRBV11-2 with TRBJ2-3; 11 bases match TRBD2. Germline CDR1 is SGHAT and CDR2 is FQNNGV. Trimming cost V 5 bases and J 0 bases; bases outside gene matches: 4. This CDR3 comprises 16 residues. CDR3 nucleotides: TGTGCCAGCAGCCCGCGGACTAGCGGGAGCACAGATACGCAGTATTTT. This sequence encodes CASSPRTSGSTDTQYF.

V gene TRBV30 combines with J gene TRBJ2-7; D is tentatively TRBD1 or TRBD2 (5 bases each). Trimming left V 5 bases short and J 3 bases short, with 17 bases between. This CDR3 spans 14 amino acids. Germline V gives CDR1 GTSNPN, CDR2 SVGIG (reference sequence). DNA for the CDR3: TGTGCCTGGGGTCGGGACCTACCAGGCTACGAGCAGTACTTC. Encoded protein: CAWGRDLPGYEQYF.

CDR3 coding DNA: TGTGCCAGCAGCTTTCAGTTCTTC. Its translation: CASSFQFF. The chain employs TRBV5-5 and TRBJ2-1, with D unclear. Between the trimmed V and J ends, which lost 2 bases and 13 bases, there was a span of 1 base. CDR1 and CDR2 (germline): SGHKS, YYEKEE (reference sequence). This CDR3 comprises 8 residues.

V is TRBV6-5 and J is TRBJ2-3; a possible D gene is TRBD2 (6 bases). The V end was cut by 0 bases, the J end by 4 bases, with 11 bases between. The germline V gene has CDR1 MNHEY and CDR2 SVGAGI. The CDR3 is made up of 15 amino acids. The CDR3 coding sequence is TGTGCCAGCAGTTACTCGTGGGGAGGCGCAGATACGCAGTATTTT. Translation: CASSYSWGGADTQYF.

This clone was seen ten or more times. The chain has TRBV2 and TRBJ2-5; 8 positions agree with TRBD1. The CDR3 length is 15 residues. V dropped 6 bases and J dropped 5; count of bases not matched to a gene: 11. Germline V lookup: CDR1 SNHLY, CDR2 FYNNEI. The CDR3 DNA follows: TGTGCCAGCAGCGACGGGACAGGTGGGGGGGAGACCCAGTACTTC. It is translated as CASSDGTGGGETQYF.

The chain has TRBV18 and TRBJ2-1, with 10 bases matching TRBD2. The CDR3 covers 15 residues. V dropped 5 bases and J dropped 0; count of bases not matched to a gene: 1. Germline V CDR1 and CDR2: KGHSH, LQKENI. The CDR3 nucleotides are TGTGCCAGCTCATCTAGCGGGAGCTCCTACAATGAGCAGTTCTTC. Residues: CASSSSGSSYNEQFF.

This rearrangement joins TRBV19 to TRBJ2-7; TRBD1 agrees at 7 bases. With 5 bases clipped from V and 9 bases from J, the junction kept 7 bases outside the gene matches. This CDR3 region has 12 residues. Germline V gene data show CDR1 as LNHDA and CDR2 as SQIVND (reference sequence). The CDR3 coding sequence is TGTGCCAGTAGTCCGACAGGGTCGGCGCAGTACTTC. This gives the protein CASSPTGSAQYF.

The V gene is TRBV27, the J gene TRBJ2-1; 8 bases are a match to TRBD2. CDR3 length equals 16 residues. The germline gives CDR1 MNHEY, CDR2 SMNVEV (reference sequence). Trimming removed 2 bases from V and 0 bases from J; junction bases left unmatched: 3. The CDR3: CASSLLAGGSYNEQFF. The CDR3 region has the DNA TGTGCCAGCAGTTTACTGGCGGGAGGCTCCTACAATGAGCAGTTCTTC.

V is TRBV4-3 and J is TRBJ2-7; 8 positions match TRBD2. This CDR3 comprises 15 residues. The V gene's germline CDR1 is LGHNA and CDR2 YSLEER. V trimming: 1 base; J trimming: 3 bases; junction bases outside the gene matches: 5. DNA of the CDR3: TGCGCCAGCAGCCAAGGGACTAGCCTAATCTACGAGCAGTACTTC. It yields the protein CASSQGTSLIYEQYF.

A note on this clone: Different DNA sequences within this sample yield the same CDR3. The chain recombines TRBV7-9 with TRBJ2-7; D is perhaps TRBD1 or TRBD2 (5 bases each). This CDR3 has 12 amino acids. The V and J ends lost 1 base and 6 bases respectively, with 7 bases between them. CDR1 and CDR2 (germline): SEHNR, FQNEAQ (reference sequence). CDR3 coding DNA: TGTGCCAGCAGCTTAGGAGGGACCGAGCAGTACTTC. Protein sequence: CASSLGGTEQYF.

CDR3 coding DNA: TGTGCCAGCAGTACGAACCTAGCGGGAGGTGACAATGAGCAGTTCTTC. Translated: CASSTNLAGGDNEQFF. The chain is built from TRBV28 and TRBJ2-1, with 11 bases that match TRBD2. Germline-derived CDR1 and CDR2 are MDHEN and SYDVKM. The CDR3 is made up of 16 amino acids. V lost 5 bases, J lost 5 bases, and 8 bases stayed unmatched.

The V gene is TRBV7-6, the J gene TRBJ2-5; 13 bases line up with TRBD2. V trimming: 5 bases; J trimming: 5 bases; junction bases outside the gene matches: 8. Germline CDR1 is SGHVS and CDR2 is FNYEAQ. CDR3 length equals 16 residues. Here the CDR3 reads CASSPGLAGRRETQYF. The CDR3 DNA reads TGTGCCAGCAGCCCGGGACTAGCGGGACGAAGGGAGACCCAGTACTTC.

The chain carries TRBV19 and TRBJ2-7, with D hard to call. The CDR3 extends over 13 amino acids. V was pared by 3 bases and J by 2 bases, with 8 bases between. Germline V gene lookup returns CDR1 LNHDA and CDR2 SQIVND (reference sequence). The CDR3: CASSITAAYEQYF. Here the CDR3 DNA reads TGTGCCAGTAGTATCACGGCTGCCTACGAGCAGTACTTC.

This chain uses TRBV5-1 with TRBJ1-1; D ambiguous. The CDR3 totals 14 residues. V was clipped by 0 bases and J by 4 bases, with 10 bases between them. The germline gives CDR1 SGHRS, CDR2 YFSETQ. The CDR3 DNA sequence: TGCGCCAGCAGCTTGGCGGCAGGCATCACTGAAGCTTTCTTT. Its translation is CASSLAAGITEAFF. The complete variable domain, with remaining parts taken from reference TRBV5-1 and TRBJ1-1, reads KAGVTQTPRYLIKTRGQQVTLSCSPISGHRSVSWYQQTPGQGLQFLFEYFSETQRNKGNFPGRFSGRQFSNSRSEMNVSTLELGDSALYLCASSLAAGITEAFFGQGTRLTVV.

This chain uses TRBV28 with TRBJ1-1; no clear D gene. The CDR3 is 10 amino acids. Trimming cost V 9 bases and J 11 bases, with 13 bases left between them. CDR1 and CDR2 from the germline V gene are MDHEN and SYDVKM. As DNA, the CDR3 is TGTGCCAGTCTTGAGAGGGAGGCTTTCTTT. Protein: CASLEREAFF. The full variable domain, rest sourced from reference TRBV28 and TRBJ1-1, is DVKVTQSSRYLVKRTGEKVFLECVQDMDHENMFWYRQDPGLGLRLIYFSYDVKMKEKGDIPEGYSVSREKKERFSLILESASTNQTSMYLCASLEREAFFGQGTRLTVV.

The chain combines TRBV6-5 with TRBJ1-2; D remains unclear. The V gene's germline CDR1 is MNHEY and CDR2 SVGAGI. The CDR3 length is 11 residues. Deletions cut 6 bases from V and 8 bases from J, with 10 bases between. The DNA for the CDR3 is TGTGCCAGCAGGGACCGGGAAGGCTACACCTTC. Encoded protein: CASRDREGYTF.

The chain links TRBV19 to TRBJ2-2, with 10 bases that match TRBD2. Losses at the gene ends were 5 bases for V and 4 bases for J; bases not matched to a gene: 4. The V gene's germline CDR1 is LNHDA and CDR2 SQIVND (reference sequence). This CDR3 is built from 15 residues. CDR3 in amino acids: CASSFSGRSTGELFF. CDR3 bases: TGTGCCAGTAGTTTTAGCGGGAGGTCCACCGGGGAGCTGTTTTTT.

The chain has TRBV30 and TRBJ2-3; tentatively, D is TRBD1 or TRBD2 (6 bases each). The germline V gene encodes CDR1 GTSNPN and CDR2 SVGIG (reference sequence). The V end was cut by 1 base, the J end by 0 bases, with 11 bases between. The CDR3 is made up of 15 amino acids. The CDR3 loop reads CAWSDTGASTDTQYF. Here the CDR3 DNA reads TGTGCCTGGAGTGATACGGGGGCCAGCACAGATACGCAGTATTTT.

The CDR3 here is CASIRDNSYNEQFF. The CDR3 coding sequence is TGTGCCAGCATTCGTGACAACTCCTACAATGAGCAGTTCTTC. V is TRBV2 and J is TRBJ2-1; no firm D call. Per the germline V gene, CDR1 is SNHLY and CDR2 is FYNNEI. Trimming left V 7 bases short and J 0 bases short, with 10 bases between. This CDR3 region has 14 residues.

The chain links TRBV27 to TRBJ1-1; D gene ambiguous. The V and J ends lost 0 bases and 1 base respectively, with 6 bases between them. Germline V gives CDR1 MNHEY, CDR2 SMNVEV (reference sequence). The CDR3 is made up of 14 amino acids. The CDR3 nucleotides read TGTGCCAGCAGTTTATCGTGGGGGAACACTGAAGCTTTCTTT. Amino acid sequence: CASSLSWGNTEAFF.

The chain has TRBV28 and TRBJ1-2; 12 nucleotides align to TRBD1. CDR1 is MDHEN, CDR2 SYDVKM, per germline. The CDR3 covers 16 residues. V gave up 10 bases and J gave up 5 bases; unmatched junction bases: 14. The CDR3, as DNA: TGTGCCACCCTACCCCCACGGGACAGGGGGCCATATGGCTACACCTTC. The encoded protein is CATLPPRDRGPYGYTF.